The present TCR beta chain was sequenced within a study of blood T cells in healthy people across ages. The CDR3 sequence is 14 residues long. The ends were cut back, 3 bases at V and 4 bases at J, with 10 bases in the middle. The V gene's germline CDR1 is ENHRY and CDR2 SYGVKD. Worth noting for this clonotype: Its specificity is not known.

General study results and limits: CMV status of donors was unknown, possibly confounding expanded clonotype changes.

The second PCR ran about 6 to 11 cycles with a sample-barcoded 5' primer and J-beta primers. One entry per CDR3 protein results from TCRdb running MiXCR on the 5' RACE reads. In the table there are 650,000 to 700,000 distinct CDR3 sequences, 40% to 65% of which are singletons. Material: blood. The chain joins TRBV10-3 to TRBJ1-5; the D is unclear. The clonotype comes from an elderly woman in good health. DNA of the CDR3: TGTGCCATCAGTGACTTCGGGGAAAATCAGCCCCAGCATTTT. Translating it yields CAISDFGENQPQHF.